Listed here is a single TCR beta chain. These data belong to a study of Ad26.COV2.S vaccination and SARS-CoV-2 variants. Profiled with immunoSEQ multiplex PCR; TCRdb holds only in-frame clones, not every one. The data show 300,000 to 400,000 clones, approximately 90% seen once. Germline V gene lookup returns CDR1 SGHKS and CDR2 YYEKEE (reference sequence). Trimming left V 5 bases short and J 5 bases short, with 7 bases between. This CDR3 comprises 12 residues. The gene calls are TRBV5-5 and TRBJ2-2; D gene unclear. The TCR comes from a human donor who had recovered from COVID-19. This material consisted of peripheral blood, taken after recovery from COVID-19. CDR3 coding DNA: TGTGCCAGCAGAAGATCTACCGGGGAGCTGTTTTTT. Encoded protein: CASRRSTGELFF.